A selection of T cell receptor beta chains follows, all from one sample in a study of CD8+CD57+ T cells in acquired aplastic anemia. TCRdb called the reads again in MiXCR, with one record for every CDR3 protein. The sample consists of fewer than 200,000 distinct CDR3 sequences, roughly 45% of them appearing once. Sequences were obtained from sorted CD4+, CD8+, or CD8+CD57+ T cells (not recorded which) from PBMCs. Receptors were obtained from a human donor in good health. CDR3s include the opening cysteine and the closing phenylalanine or tryptophan. A D gene is named only where the DNA matches it firmly. Some rows have no size entry. The others give once, few or many, or a class for an expanded clone.

V	D	J	size	CDR3	DNA
TRBV10-2	-	TRBJ1-5	-	CASSGIGLGGQPQHF	TGCGCCAGCAGTGGGATAGGGTTGGGGGGACAGCCCCAGCATTTT
TRBV7-6	-	TRBJ2-6	many	CASSAISGANVLTF	TGTGCCAGCAGCGCGATTTCTGGGGCCAACGTCCTGACTTTC
TRBV12-3/TRBV12-4	-	TRBJ2-2	-	CASTLLSGELFF	TGTGCCAGCACCCTACTCTCCGGGGAGCTGTTTTTT
TRBV25-1	-	TRBJ2-1	-	CAAGSGAYNEQFF	TGTGCTGCCGGTAGCGGAGCTTACAATGAGCAGTTCTTC
TRBV7-2	-	TRBJ1-2	many	CASSPNPGVGGYTF	TGTGCCAGCAGCCCGAACCCAGGGGTCGGTGGCTACACCTTC
TRBV3-1	TRBD2	TRBJ2-7	few	CASSQRASWGLVREQYF	TGTGCCAGCAGCCAAAGGGCCTCCTGGGGACTAGTCCGCGAGCAGTACTTC
TRBV12-5	-	TRBJ2-7	many	CASGLVLYEQYF	TGTGCTAGTGGTTTGGTTTTGTACGAGCAGTACTTC
TRBV14	-	TRBJ2-5	-	CASSPRLKETQYF	TGTGCCAGCAGCCCTCGACTAAAAGAGACCCAGTACTTC
TRBV6-1	-	TRBJ2-2	-	CASGEGQERTNTGEPFF	TGTGCCAGCGGGGAGGGACAGGAGCGGACAAACACCGGGGAGCCGTTTTTT
TRBV5-1	-	TRBJ2-6	-	CASSRSPSSSGANVLTF	TGCGCCAGCAGCCGCAGCCCAAGTAGCTCTGGGGCCAACGTCCTGACTTTC
TRBV4-3	TRBD1	TRBJ2-7	many	CASSRDRVGYEQYF	TGCGCCAGCAGCCGGGACAGGGTGGGGTACGAGCAGTACTTC
TRBV25-1	-	TRBJ1-6	-	CASSDVVGVSYNPPLHF	TGTGCCAGCAGTGATGTCGTAGGGGTTAGCTATAATCCACCCCTCCACTTT
TRBV10-1	-	TRBJ2-1	many	CASSDRGGVHEQFF	TGCGCCAGCAGTGACCGAGGGGGGGTCCATGAGCAGTTCTTC
TRBV10-3	TRBD1	TRBJ1-6	-	CASRTGRNNSPLHF	TGTGCCTCAAGGACAGGGAGAAATAATTCACCCCTCCACTTT
TRBV5-6	-	TRBJ2-7	-	CASSPTLSYEQYF	TGTGCCAGCAGCCCGACACTATCCTACGAGCAGTACTTC
TRBV5-6	-	TRBJ1-2	-	CASSLGDGVSGYTF	TGTGCCAGCAGCTTGGGAGATGGGGTCAGTGGCTACACCTTC
TRBV29-1	TRBD2	TRBJ2-3	once	CSQVAGVSTDTQYF	TGCAGCCAAGTAGCGGGGGTTAGCACAGATACGCAGTATTTT
TRBV28	-	TRBJ2-6	-	CATPEFPGANVLTF	TGTGCCACCCCCGAGTTCCCTGGGGCCAACGTCCTGACTTTC
TRBV10-2	TRBD2	TRBJ2-2	many	CATWDPGLAENTGELFF	TGCGCCACCTGGGACCCGGGACTAGCGGAGAACACCGGGGAGCTGTTTTTT
TRBV29-1	TRBD1	TRBJ2-1	once	CSVGGFIGTGPDEQFF	TGCAGCGTTGGAGGTTTTATCGGGACAGGACCCGATGAGCAGTTCTTC
TRBV6-1	TRBD2	TRBJ2-7	many	CASSPGLGAYEQYF	TGTGCCAGCAGTCCGGGACTAGGAGCCTACGAGCAGTACTTC
TRBV5-5	TRBD2	TRBJ2-5	many	CASSFGIAGGRETQYF	TGTGCCAGCAGCTTCGGCATAGCGGGAGGGCGGGAGACCCAGTACTTC
TRBV13	TRBD2	TRBJ2-2	many	CASSYSGGALFF	TGTGCCAGCAGCTATAGCGGGGGGGCCCTGTTTTTT
TRBV25-1	TRBD1	TRBJ1-1	-	CASSVGTGTEAFF	TGTGCCAGCAGTGTCGGGACAGGCACTGAAGCTTTCTTT
TRBV7-9	TRBD1	TRBJ2-1	-	CASSAGQAWNEQFF	TGTGCCAGCAGCGCGGGACAGGCATGGAATGAGCAGTTCTTC
TRBV10-2	-	TRBJ1-5	-	CASSVGSGDSNQPQHF	TGTGCCAGCAGCGTAGGATCAGGTGATAGCAATCAGCCCCAGCATTTT
TRBV28	-	TRBJ1-6	-	CASTAPLNLRPENNSPLHF	TGTGCCAGCACGGCCCCTTTGAACTTACGCCCAGAGAATAATTCACCCCTCCACTTT
TRBV19	TRBD2	TRBJ2-3	once	CASSERDFSTDTQYF	TGTGCCAGTAGTGAGCGGGACTTTAGCACAGATACGCAGTATTTT
TRBV4-2	-	TRBJ1-1	-	CASSQEPNTEAFF	TGTGCCAGCAGCCAAGAGCCAAACACTGAAGCTTTCTTT
TRBV7-9	TRBD2	TRBJ2-4	many	CASSWGLATSGGIQYF	TGTGCCAGCAGCTGGGGACTAGCGACCAGTGGTGGCATTCAGTACTTC
TRBV10-3	-	TRBJ2-7	-	CAIRDGSYEQYF	TGTGCCATCAGGGACGGATCCTACGAGCAGTACTTC
TRBV24-1	-	TRBJ2-7	few	CATSVRTAEVCEQYF	TGTGCCACCAGTGTCCGGACCGCGGAGGTTTGCGAGCAGTACTTC
TRBV6-4	TRBD1	TRBJ1-1	-	CASHQGQGRTEAFF	TGTGCCAGCCATCAAGGACAGGGGAGGACTGAAGCTTTCTTT
TRBV11-1	TRBD2	TRBJ2-3	-	CASSLRTSGTDTQYF	TGTGCCAGCAGCCTTCGGACTAGCGGCACAGATACGCAGTATTTT
TRBV10-3	-	TRBJ2-7	few	CAISVPGTAYEQYF	TGTGCCATCAGTGTTCCCGGGACCGCATACGAGCAGTACTTC
TRBV24-1	TRBD1	TRBJ2-5	-	CATSDLGTGEETQYF	TGTGCCACCAGTGATTTAGGGACAGGGGAAGAGACCCAGTACTTC
TRBV4-3	TRBD2	TRBJ2-3	many	CASSQDLTSPSTDTQYF	TGCGCCAGCAGCCAAGACCTGACTAGCCCTAGCACAGATACGCAGTATTTT
TRBV20-1	TRBD2	TRBJ2-7	-	CSAIVLAAYEQYF	TGCAGTGCTATCGTACTAGCGGCCTACGAGCAGTACTTC
TRBV28	TRBD1	TRBJ1-1	-	CASSQRQTGGTEAFF	TGTGCCAGCAGTCAGCGACAAACAGGGGGCACTGAAGCTTTCTTT
TRBV3-1	TRBD1	TRBJ1-2	-	CASRVQGAGYGYTF	TGTGCCAGCAGAGTACAGGGGGCAGGCTATGGCTACACCTTC
TRBV20-1	-	TRBJ2-3	-	CSARLSGTQYF	TGCAGTGCTCGACTTTCAGGTACGCAGTATTTT
TRBV24-1	-	TRBJ2-2	-	CATSGHVDTGELFF	TGTGCCACCAGTGGTCACGTCGACACCGGGGAGCTGTTTTTT
TRBV7-2	-	TRBJ2-5	many	CASSSLPRGTQYF	TGTGCCAGCAGCTCCCTACCGCGCGGGACCCAGTACTTC
TRBV15	TRBD1	TRBJ2-7	-	CATSRTGDRYYEQYF	TGTGCCACCAGCAGAACAGGGGACCGCTACTACGAGCAGTACTTC
TRBV24-1	TRBD1	TRBJ2-5	-	CATSDLQQGQETQYF	TGTGCCACCAGTGATTTGCAACAGGGGCAAGAGACCCAGTACTTC
TRBV7-9	-	TRBJ1-1	many	CASSASAGLGAFF	TGTGCCAGCAGCGCTAGCGCGGGGCTGGGGGCTTTCTTT
TRBV20-1	-	TRBJ2-7	-	CSASPGTSYEQYF	TGCAGTGCTAGCCCCGGGACCTCCTACGAGCAGTACTTC
TRBV18	-	TRBJ1-5	few	CASSPLASVSFGNQPQHF	TGTGCCAGCTCACCACTCGCTTCAGTTAGTTTTGGCAATCAGCCCCAGCATTTT
TRBV12-3/TRBV12-4	TRBD2	TRBJ2-4	once	CASTKTGLAGGIGKNIQYF	TGTGCCAGCACCAAAACAGGACTAGCGGGGGGGATCGGCAAAAACATTCAGTACTTC
TRBV14	-	TRBJ1-2	many	CASSQELNYGYTF	TGTGCCAGCAGCCAGGAGCTTAACTATGGCTACACCTTC
TRBV10-3	-	TRBJ2-1	-	CAISESTTRSNEQFF	TGTGCCATCAGTGAGTCGACGACACGTAGCAATGAGCAGTTCTTC
TRBV7-9	TRBD1	TRBJ2-6	many	CASSFRDRGLAGANVLTF	TGTGCCAGCAGCTTCCGGGACAGGGGGCTGGCTGGGGCCAACGTCCTGACTTTC
TRBV19	-	TRBJ2-7	-	CASSFTGSSYEPYF	TGTGCCAGTTCATTTACAGGGAGCTCCTACGAGCCGTACTTC
TRBV2	-	TRBJ2-2	many	CASSGAGGHFAGELFF	TGTGCCAGCAGCGGGGCTGGGGGGCATTTTGCCGGGGAGCTGTTTTTT
TRBV2	TRBD1	TRBJ1-5	-	CASSEEGAKAQHF	TGTGCCAGCAGTGAAGAGGGGGCTAAGGCCCAGCATTTT
TRBV2	TRBD1	TRBJ2-2	-	CASTARRTGNSGELFF	TGTGCCAGCACCGCACGGCGGACAGGGAATTCCGGGGAGCTGTTTTTT
TRBV6-5	-	TRBJ1-5	many	CASRQGSLNQPQHF	TGTGCCAGCAGGCAGGGATCGCTCAATCAGCCCCAGCATTTT